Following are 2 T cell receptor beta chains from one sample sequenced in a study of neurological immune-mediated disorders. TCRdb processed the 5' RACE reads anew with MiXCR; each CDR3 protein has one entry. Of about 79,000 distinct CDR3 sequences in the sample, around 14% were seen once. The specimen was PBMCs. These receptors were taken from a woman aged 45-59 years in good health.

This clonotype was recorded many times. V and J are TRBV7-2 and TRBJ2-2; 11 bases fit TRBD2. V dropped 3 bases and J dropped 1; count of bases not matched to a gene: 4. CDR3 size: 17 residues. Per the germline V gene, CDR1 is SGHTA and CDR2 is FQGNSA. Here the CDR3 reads CASSFLTSGRNTGELFF. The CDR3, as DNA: TGTGCCAGCAGCTTCTTAACTAGCGGGAGGAACACCGGGGAGCTGTTTTTT.

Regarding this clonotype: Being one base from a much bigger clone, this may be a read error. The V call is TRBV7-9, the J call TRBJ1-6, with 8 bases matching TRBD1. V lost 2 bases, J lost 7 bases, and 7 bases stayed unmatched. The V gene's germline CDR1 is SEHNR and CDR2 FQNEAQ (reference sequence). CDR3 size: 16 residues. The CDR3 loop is CASSLRATGDNSPLHF. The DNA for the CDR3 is TGTGCCAGCAGCTTACGGGCGACAGGGGACAATTCACCCCTCCACTTT.